The next 8 T cell receptor beta chains were all read from a single sample in a study of T cell responses to AZD1222 COVID-19 vaccine. Clones were read by immunoSEQ multiplex PCR, and TCRdb kept only the in-frame ones, dropping some. The sample holds roughly 120,000 clones, around 81% seen once. Sequences were derived from peripheral blood, sampled on day 0 of AZD1222 vaccination. The source is an adult in good health.

The chain couples TRBV19 to TRBJ1-1, with D possibly matching TRBD1 (5 bases). V was pared by 7 bases and J by 5 bases, with 14 bases between. CDR1 is LNHDA and CDR2 is SQIVND in the germline V gene (reference sequence). The CDR3 has 13 residues. For the CDR3, the DNA is TGTGCCAGTACCCGTGAGGGGCTAACTGAAGCTTTCTTT. It is translated as CASTREGLTEAFF.

The gene calls are TRBV29-1 and TRBJ2-3; D remains ambiguous. V lost 1 base and J lost 3, with 11 bases in between. Germline CDR1 SQVTM, CDR2 ANQGSEA. This CDR3 has 14 amino acids. CDR3 in amino acids: CSVEGPDGTDTQYF. The CDR3 region has the DNA TGCAGCGTTGAAGGCCCCGACGGTACAGATACGCAGTATTTT.

The rearrangement uses TRBV29-1 and TRBJ2-6; D gene uncertain. V lost 7 bases and J 1 base, leaving 17 bases between the germline ends. The CDR3 has 16 amino acids. The germline gives CDR1 SQVTM, CDR2 ANQGSEA. This CDR3 reads CSAGEQPRSGANVLTF. In DNA form, the CDR3 reads TGCAGCGCCGGAGAGCAGCCCCGTTCTGGGGCCAACGTCCTGACTTTC. The entire variable domain, with the rest obtained from reference TRBV29-1 and TRBJ2-6, is as follows: SAVISQKPSRDICQRGTSLTIQCQVDSQVTMMFWYRQQPGQSLTLIATANQGSEATYESGFVIDKFPISRPNLTFSTLTVSNMSPEDSSIYLCSAGEQPRSGANVLTFGAGSRLTVL.

The V gene is TRBV25-1, the J gene TRBJ2-5; the D is unclear. V was cut by 5 bases and J by 5 bases, with 18 bases left in between. The germline CDR1 and CDR2 sequences are MGHDK and SYGVNS. The CDR3 consists of 15 residues. The CDR3 here is CASSRGHGPSETQYF. CDR3 nucleotide sequence: TGTGCCAGCAGTAGAGGCCATGGTCCCAGTGAGACCCAGTACTTC.

V and J are TRBV18 and TRBJ1-5; D unresolved. The V and J ends lost 6 bases and 0 bases respectively, with 6 bases between them. The CDR3 length is 13 residues. Germline V lookup: CDR1 KGHSH, CDR2 LQKENI. CDR3 amino acids: CASSDVSNQPQHF. CDR3 in DNA: TGTGCCAGCTCGGACGTTAGCAATCAGCCCCAGCATTTT.

This clone appeared a few times. The genes are TRBV28 and TRBJ1-5; 7 bases agree with TRBD1. This CDR3 region has 15 residues. CDR1 is MDHEN and CDR2 is SYDVKM in the germline V gene. V trimming: 6 bases; J trimming: 3 bases; junction bases outside the gene matches: 8. CDR3 DNA sequence: TGTGCCAGCAGGGTGACAGGGCGTTACAATCAGCCCCAGCATTTT. Translation: CASRVTGRYNQPQHF.

V and J are TRBV2 and TRBJ1-5; no clear D. The CDR3 runs to 13 residues. The V gene lost 6 bases and the J gene lost 4 bases, with 10 bases spanning the gap. Germline values: CDR1 SNHLY, CDR2 FYNNEI. CDR3 sequence reads: CASSLRGNQPQHF. CDR3 in DNA: TGTGCCAGCAGCCTCCGGGGAAATCAGCCCCAGCATTTT.

This chain uses TRBV5-1 with TRBJ1-1; weak D call: TRBD1 (6 bases). Germline V gene sequence: CDR1 SGHRS, CDR2 YFSETQ. The CDR3 is 16 amino acids. V lost 5 bases to trimming and J lost 3 bases, with 20 bases between them. CDR3 in amino acids: CASRLQGVGYYTEAFF. For the CDR3, the DNA is TGCGCCAGCAGACTACAGGGAGTGGGGTACTACACTGAAGCTTTCTTT.